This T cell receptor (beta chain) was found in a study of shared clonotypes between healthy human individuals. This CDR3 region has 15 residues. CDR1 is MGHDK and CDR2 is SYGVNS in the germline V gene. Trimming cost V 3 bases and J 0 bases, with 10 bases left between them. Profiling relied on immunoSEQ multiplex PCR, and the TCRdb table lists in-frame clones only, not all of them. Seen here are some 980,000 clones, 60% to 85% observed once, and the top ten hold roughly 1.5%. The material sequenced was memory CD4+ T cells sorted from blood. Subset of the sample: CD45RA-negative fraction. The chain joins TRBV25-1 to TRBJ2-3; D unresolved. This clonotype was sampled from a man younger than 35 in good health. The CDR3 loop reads CASSDSRHSTDTQYF. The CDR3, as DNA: TGTGCCAGCAGTGACTCCCGGCACAGCACAGATACGCAGTATTTT.